This T cell receptor (beta chain) was observed in a study of blood T cell repertoires in COVID-19. Across the study: COVID-19 samples from acute and convalescent phases originated in the United States, Italy and Spain.

This CDR3 spans 15 amino acids. The V segment lost 4 bases and the J segment 4 bases; nucleotides outside the gene matches: 7. Germline CDR1 and CDR2: SNHLY and FYNNEI. Study processing details: Estimation of nucleated cell counts relied on the amplification of reference gene primers. The assay was immunoSEQ multiplex PCR, and TCRdb's table has in-frame clones only and misses some. The D gene and trimming were derived from the DNA, and the V and J assignments and clone size from that table. The table has more than 200,000 clones, over 70% seen once; the top ten hold 7% to 10%. This clonotype originated in a woman in her forties or fifties with acute or convalescent COVID-19. The sequencing input was peripheral blood. The rearrangement links TRBV2 to TRBJ2-1; TRBD2 matches at 7 bases. The CDR3 loop reads CASSAASGPYNEQFF. CDR3 sequence (DNA): TGTGCCAGCAGTGCTGCTAGCGGACCGTACAATGAGCAGTTCTTC.